Here is one T cell receptor beta chain with its context. Germline CDR1 is SQVTM and CDR2 is ANQGSEA. The CDR3 covers 16 residues. Trimming stripped 6 bases from V and 5 bases from J, with 26 bases between. This specimen comes from a study of patients and donors after allogeneic stem cell transplantation. TCRdb re-called the RT-PCR reads with MiXCR, one entry per CDR3 protein. Of roughly 940,000 distinct CDR3 sequences listed, under 20% are singletons. This clonotype originated in a human donor who was either an allogeneic HSCT recipient or a stem cell or donor lymphocyte infusion donor (not recorded which). It is not recorded whose cells these are; they may come from a transplant donor. The sequenced sample was blood, either unsorted or a sorted T cell fraction (not recorded which). This chain joins TRBV29-1 and TRBJ2-7; D could derive from TRBD1 or TRBD2 (5 bases each). CDR3 DNA: TGCAGCGTGCAAGCACCCGGGACGGCTGTTTACGACGAGCAGTACTTC. Protein product: CSVQAPGTAVYDEQYF.